These 32 T cell receptor beta chains share one sample of origin, sequenced in a study of cytotoxic CD8 clonotypes in ibrutinib-treated CLL. Data came from immunoSEQ multiplex PCR; TCRdb stores just in-frame clones and leaves some out. The sample carries around 9,600 clones, over 60% recorded once. Sequencing used PBMCs, obtained before ibrutinib treatment. Receptors originate from a human donor with chronic lymphocytic leukemia.

Comments on this clone: One junction end does not reproduce the germline sequence, and a read error may be involved. The chain couples TRBV19 to TRBJ1-6; D uncertain. This CDR3 comprises 13 residues. CDR1 and CDR2 (germline): LNHDA, SQIVND (reference sequence). The CDR3 DNA sequence: TGTGCCAGTAGTATATCAGCAGGATACGATCTACTCTTT. Translation: CASSISAGYDLLF.

V and J are TRBV5-1 and TRBJ2-7; D is uncertain. Trimming shortened V by 0 bases and J by 3 bases, and 1 base separated the two germline ends. This CDR3 is 11 amino acids long. CDR1 SGHRS and CDR2 YFSETQ come from the germline V gene. In nucleotides, the CDR3 is TGCGCCAGCAGCTTGGGCTACGAGCAGTACTTC. As protein: CASSLGYEQYF.

This sequence joins TRBV18 and TRBJ1-2; D unclear. The CDR3 runs to 15 residues. V lost 4 bases and J 0 bases, leaving 12 bases between the germline ends. CDR1 is KGHSH and CDR2 is LQKENI in the germline V gene. The CDR3 spells CASSRLGNTNYGYTF. Written as DNA, the CDR3 is TGTGCCAGCTCACGACTGGGCAACACTAACTATGGCTACACCTTC. Based on the CDR3 plus reference TRBV18 and TRBJ1-2, the full variable domain is NAGVMQNPRHLVRRRGQEARLRCSPMKGHSHVYWYRQLPEEGLKFMVYLQKENIIDESGMPKERFSAEFPKEGPSILRIQQVVRGDSAAYFCASSRLGNTNYGYTFGSGTRLTVV.

V usage is TRBV18 and J usage is TRBJ1-1; no clear D gene. CDR3 length equals 15 residues. V lost 6 bases, J lost 3 bases, and 17 bases lay in between. CDR1 and CDR2 (germline): KGHSH, LQKENI. The CDR3 reads CASSKLWNTDTEAFF. CDR3 bases: TGTGCCAGCTCTAAACTGTGGAATACGGACACTGAAGCTTTCTTT.

The chain is built from TRBV27 and TRBJ2-1, with D maybe TRBD2 (6 bases). Germline loops: CDR1 MNHEY, CDR2 SMNVEV (reference sequence). V lost 5 bases, J lost 5 bases, and 16 bases lay in between. This CDR3 comprises 15 residues. CDR3 coding DNA: TGTGCCAGCAGTCAGTCCGGGACTTTCAACAATGAGCAGTTCTTC. Translated: CASSQSGTFNNEQFF.

CDR3 sequence (DNA): TGCGCCAGCAGCTTCGGGGGCTATAACACTGAAGCTTTCTTT. It yields the protein CASSFGGYNTEAFF. The rearrangement links TRBV5-1 to TRBJ1-1; D might be TRBD1 (6 bases). Deletions cut 2 bases from V and 2 bases from J, with 10 bases between. Germline loops: CDR1 SGHRS, CDR2 YFSETQ. The CDR3 totals 14 residues.

The V and J genes are TRBV7-2 and TRBJ1-4, with D maybe TRBD1 (6 bases). The CDR3 loop spans 17 amino acids. Trimming stripped 1 base from V and 5 bases from J, with 17 bases between. From germline, CDR1 is SGHTA and CDR2 FQGNSA. The CDR3 DNA is TGTGCCAGCAGCTTAGGAAGAGCCCGGACAGAGAATGAAAAACTGTTTTTT. It is translated as CASSLGRARTENEKLFF. Complete variable domain (other parts from reference TRBV7-2 and TRBJ1-4): GAGVSQSPSNKVTEKGKDVELRCDPISGHTALYWYRQSLGQGLEFLIYFQGNSAPDKSGLPSDRFSAERTGGSVSTLTIQRTQQEDSAVYLCASSLGRARTENEKLFFGSGTQLSVL.

V and J are TRBV2 and TRBJ2-7; TRBD2 is a possible D gene (6 bases). Germline values: CDR1 SNHLY, CDR2 FYNNEI. The CDR3 spans 16 residues. V lost 4 bases and J lost 0, with 16 bases in between. This CDR3 is CASSGHRGTFSYEQYF. For the CDR3, the DNA is TGTGCCAGCAGTGGACATCGCGGGACTTTCTCCTACGAGCAGTACTTC.

In this sample, this clone turned up a few times. J is TRBJ2-7 and V is TRBV7-8, with D possibly being TRBD1 (6 bases). CDR3 length: 13 residues. The germline V gene has CDR1 SGHVS and CDR2 FQNEAQ. Trimming left V 3 bases short and J 2 bases short, with 8 bases between. CDR3 nucleotides: TGTGCCAGCAGCTTGGACAGCCCCTACGAGCAGTACTTC. Amino acid sequence: CASSLDSPYEQYF.

This chain joins TRBV30 and TRBJ2-5; 7 nucleotides line up with TRBD1. The CDR3 has 15 amino acids. Germline loops: CDR1 GTSNPN, CDR2 SVGIG (reference sequence). J gave up 2 bases and V 2 bases, and 8 bases lay outside the gene matches. The CDR3 DNA follows: TGTGCCTGGAGTCCCGGACAGGCCCTTCAAGAGACCCAGTACTTC. Encoded protein: CAWSPGQALQETQYF.

In this sample, this clone turned up once. This chain joins TRBV19 and TRBJ2-7, with D tentatively TRBD1 or TRBD2 (5 bases each). The CDR3 is 13 residues long. The germline CDR1 and CDR2 sequences are LNHDA and SQIVND (reference sequence). V lost 1 base, J lost 7 bases, and 11 bases lay in between. The CDR3 reads CASSIGGWGEQYF. The CDR3 nucleotides are TGTGCCAGTAGTATAGGAGGATGGGGGGAGCAGTACTTC.

By frequency in the sample, this clone is medium-sized. V is TRBV11-2 and J is TRBJ1-4; D is perhaps TRBD1 (5 bases). CDR1 is SGHAT and CDR2 is FQNNGV in the germline V gene. V was clipped by 3 bases and J by 11 bases, with 7 bases between them. The CDR3 is 11 amino acids. The CDR3 region has the DNA TGTGCCAGCAGCTTGGGGGGGAAACTGTTTTTT. It translates to CASSLGGKLFF.

The genes are TRBV5-4 and TRBJ2-3, with D hard to call. V lost 1 base, J lost 1 base, and 10 bases lay in between. Germline V gene sequence: CDR1 SGHNT, CDR2 YYREEE (reference sequence). The CDR3 is 15 amino acids. CDR3 DNA sequence: TGTGCCAGCAGCTTGTTTGGTATGGGCACAGATACGCAGTATTTT. Translation gives CASSLFGMGTDTQYF. Supplemented by reference TRBV5-4 and TRBJ2-3, the full variable domain reads ETGVTQSPTHLIKTRGQQVTLRCSSQSGHNTVSWYQQALGQGPQFIFQYYREEENGRGNFPPRFSGLQFPNYSSELNVNALELDDSALYLCASSLFGMGTDTQYFGPGTRLTVL.

The chain has TRBV5-4 and TRBJ2-2; D call uncertain. There are 13 residues in the CDR3. Germline V gene sequence: CDR1 SGHNT, CDR2 YYREEE (reference sequence). V was shortened by 4 bases and J by 5 bases, with 9 bases between the two germline ends. The CDR3 DNA reads TGTGCCAGCAGCCCCTATTTGACCGGGGAGCTGTTTTTT. Its translation: CASSPYLTGELFF.

This clone was observed a handful of times. The chain joins TRBV2 to TRBJ1-1; D is ambiguous. Germline CDR1 SNHLY, CDR2 FYNNEI. The CDR3 has 13 amino acids. Trimming cost V 1 base and J 1 base, with 4 bases left between them. The CDR3 DNA follows: TGTGCCAGCAGTGAAGTCGAGAACACTGAAGCTTTCTTT. Amino acids: CASSEVENTEAFF.

The chain couples TRBV29-1 to TRBJ1-1, with a weak D call TRBD1 (5 bases). Trimming cost V 1 base and J 0 bases, with 9 bases left between them. Germline CDR1 SQVTM, CDR2 ANQGSEA. The CDR3 spans 14 residues. The CDR3: CSVEGQPMNTEAFF. CDR3 sequence (DNA): TGCAGCGTTGAAGGACAGCCTATGAACACTGAAGCTTTCTTT. Full variable domain (rest looked up from reference TRBV29-1 and TRBJ1-1): SAVISQKPSRDICQRGTSLTIQCQVDSQVTMMFWYRQQPGQSLTLIATANQGSEATYESGFVIDKFPISRPNLTFSTLTVSNMSPEDSSIYLCSVEGQPMNTEAFFGQGTRLTVV.

This clone appeared a few times. The rearrangement uses TRBV7-6 and TRBJ1-6; D gene ambiguous. V was clipped by 2 bases and J by 9 bases, with 8 bases between them. Per the germline V gene, CDR1 is SGHVS and CDR2 is FNYEAQ. This CDR3 region has 13 residues. CDR3 nucleotides: TGTGCCAGCAGCTTATTAGTGGGTTCACCCCTCCACTTT. It specifies CASSLLVGSPLHF.

The chain is built from TRBV30 and TRBJ2-1; 10 nucleotides line up with TRBD2. Germline V gives CDR1 GTSNPN, CDR2 SVGIG (reference sequence). With V trimmed by 0 bases and J by 4 bases, 9 bases remained unmatched. The CDR3 is made up of 17 amino acids. The chain's CDR3 is CAWSVLSRTSGYNEQFF. The CDR3 region has the DNA TGTGCCTGGAGTGTACTCTCCCGGACTAGCGGATACAATGAGCAGTTCTTC.

CDR3 protein: CASSRTSGGAGYNEQFF. The DNA for the CDR3 is TGTGCCAGCAGCCGAACTAGCGGGGGGGCCGGGTACAATGAGCAGTTCTTC. The V and J genes are TRBV11-2 and TRBJ2-1, with 13 bases that match TRBD2. Germline-derived CDR1 and CDR2 are SGHAT and FQNNGV. The junction had 8 bases not matched to a gene; V was cut back by 5 bases and J by 4 bases. The CDR3 length is 17 residues.

V is TRBV27 and J is TRBJ2-7, with D tentatively TRBD2 (5 bases). Germline CDR1 reads MNHEY; CDR2 reads SMNVEV (reference sequence). The germline V and J ends were trimmed by 6 bases and 0 bases, with 9 bases remaining between them. CDR3 length: 13 residues. DNA of the CDR3: TGTGCCAGCAGCATAGCGCGCTCCTACGAGCAGTACTTC. Protein: CASSIARSYEQYF.

This sequence joins TRBV5-6 and TRBJ1-4; D gene unclear. The CDR3 is 16 amino acids. The germline V and J ends were trimmed by 3 bases and 5 bases, with 17 bases remaining between them. Germline CDR1 and CDR2: SGHDT and YYEEEE. CDR3 loop: CASSWYSAPQNEKLFF. For the CDR3, the DNA is TGTGCCAGCAGCTGGTACAGCGCCCCTCAGAATGAAAAACTGTTTTTT.

The chain carries TRBV5-1 and TRBJ1-3; D is possibly TRBD1 (6 bases). CDR1 and CDR2 (germline): SGHRS, YFSETQ. V lost 7 bases, J lost 3 bases, and 17 bases lay in between. This CDR3 has 15 amino acids. The CDR3 loop is CASGDPGQNGNTIYF. CDR3 sequence (DNA): TGCGCCAGCGGAGACCCCGGACAGAATGGAAACACCATATATTTT.

This clone was seen more than once but under ten times. This rearrangement joins TRBV7-3 to TRBJ2-5; D unclear. The CDR3 is made up of 13 amino acids. Germline CDR1 SGHTA, CDR2 FQGTGA. Trimming took 0 bases from V and 5 from J, leaving 7 bases between them. CDR3 sequence reads: CASSLTSLETQYF. CDR3 coding DNA: TGTGCCAGCAGCTTAACTTCGCTGGAGACCCAGTACTTC. The full variable domain, completed using reference TRBV7-3 and TRBJ2-5, is GAGVSQTPSNKVTEKGKYVELRCDPISGHTALYWYRQSLGQGPEFLIYFQGTGAADDSGLPNDRFFAVRPEGSVSTLKIQRTERGDSAVYLCASSLTSLETQYFGPGTRLLVL.

The chain is built from TRBV18 and TRBJ2-7; a possible D gene is TRBD1 (6 bases). The V end lost 1 base, the J end lost 6 bases, and 16 bases lay between the germline ends. Per germline, CDR1 KGHSH and CDR2 LQKENI. The CDR3 spans 15 residues. Here the CDR3 DNA reads TGTGCCAGCTCACCACGGATGGCAGGGGCGAGCGAGCAGTACTTC. Amino acid sequence: CASSPRMAGASEQYF.

This chain joins TRBV5-6 and TRBJ2-5, with 9 bases aligning to TRBD1. This CDR3 has 14 residues. V shed 5 bases, J shed 5 bases, and the junction held 7 bases outside the gene matches. Germline assignment: CDR1 SGHDT and CDR2 YYEEEE. This CDR3 is CASSRQGVLETQYF. The CDR3, as DNA: TGTGCCAGCAGTAGACAGGGGGTATTGGAGACCCAGTACTTC.

This clone was counted between two and nine times. The chain is built from TRBV30 and TRBJ1-5, with D possibly matching TRBD1 (6 bases). V lost 2 bases to trimming and J lost 7 bases, with 18 bases between them. CDR1 and CDR2 (germline): GTSNPN, SVGIG (reference sequence). The CDR3 sequence is 15 residues long. The CDR3, as DNA: TGTGCCTGGAGTCTTGGGGGGGACACGACACAGCCCCAGCATTTT. Encoded protein: CAWSLGGDTTQPQHF.

This clone was counted a few times. The chain is built from TRBV30 and TRBJ1-4, with D perhaps TRBD1 (5 bases). CDR3 length: 14 residues. V lost 8 bases and J lost 4, with 17 bases in between. Per the germline V gene, CDR1 is GTSNPN and CDR2 is SVGIG (reference sequence). The CDR3 region has the DNA TGTGCCCCCGAGGGGCAACTACTTAATGAAAAACTGTTTTTT. It yields the protein CAPEGQLLNEKLFF.

This sequence joins TRBV28 and TRBJ1-2; D is undetermined. The CDR3 sequence is 13 residues long. V lost 6 bases and J lost 2, with 10 bases in between. Per germline, CDR1 MDHEN and CDR2 SYDVKM. In DNA form, the CDR3 reads TGTGCCAGCAGCTCGGGAGCCAACTATGGCTACACCTTC. Its translation: CASSSGANYGYTF.

V usage is TRBV14 and J usage is TRBJ2-7; TRBD2 aligns across 8 bases. CDR1 SGHDN and CDR2 FVKESK come from the germline V gene. Unmatched junction bases numbered 0, after V lost 0 bases and J lost 2 bases. The CDR3 is made up of 14 amino acids. The CDR3 DNA is TGTGCCAGCAGCCAAGAGGGACTAGCCTACGAGCAGTACTTC. Protein sequence: CASSQEGLAYEQYF.

Points on this clone: A junction end diverges from the germline sequence, so it may reflect a read error. The genes are TRBV7-7 and TRBJ2-2; D unclear. Germline V gene sequence: CDR1 SSHAT, CDR2 FNYEAQ (reference sequence). CDR3 length: 13 amino acids. DNA for the CDR3: TGTGCTAGCAGCTCCCACGTATCCGGGGAGCTGTTTTTT. Protein: CASSSHVSGELFF.

This clone showed up just once. V is TRBV5-1 and J is TRBJ2-1; 12 nucleotides line up with TRBD2. The CDR3 has 15 residues. V lost 0 bases to trimming and J lost 7 bases; unmatched junction nucleotides: 2. Looked up from germline, CDR1 is SGHRS and CDR2 is YFSETQ. In nucleotides, the CDR3 is TGCGCCAGCAGCTTGGGGACTAGCGGGACAAATGAGCAGTTCTTC. As protein: CASSLGTSGTNEQFF. Full variable domain (outside the CDR3, taken from reference TRBV5-1 and TRBJ2-1): KAGVTQTPRYLIKTRGQQVTLSCSPISGHRSVSWYQQTPGQGLQFLFEYFSETQRNKGNFPGRFSGRQFSNSRSEMNVSTLELGDSALYLCASSLGTSGTNEQFFGPGTRLTVL.

The V and J genes are TRBV28 and TRBJ2-3; D possibly corresponds to TRBD1 (6 bases). Trimming took off 6 bases at V and 3 bases at J, with 13 bases between the two ends. The CDR3 runs 14 residues. Germline CDR1 and CDR2: MDHEN and SYDVKM. In DNA, the CDR3 is TGTGCCAGCAGCCAGGACAGAGTGACAGATACGCAGTATTTT. Translated: CASSQDRVTDTQYF.